The source of this TCR beta chain is a study of shared clonotypes between healthy human individuals. In the study overall: CD4 naive and memory got three plates each, CD8 naive two, CD8 memory one.

As concerns this clone: What it binds is not known.

V was cut by 3 bases and J by 0 bases, with 9 bases left in between. This CDR3 contains 15 residues. CDR1 and CDR2 (germline): SGHTA, FQGTGA. From CD4+ cells came CD45RA+ naive and CD45RA-negative memory subsets. Produced via immunoSEQ multiplex PCR; TCRdb's table is partial and in-frame only. The sample holds about 2,500,000 clones, 85% to 95% seen once. Study observations and caveats: Generation probability values for non-shared clonotypes were lower than those for clonotypes shared by all four donors. Sequencing depth was expected to affect clonotype sharing among donors.

The rearrangement links TRBV7-3 to TRBJ2-1; D is ambiguous. This sequence was found in a man in his late teens or twenties in good health. The material sequenced was naive CD4+ T cells sorted from blood. The subset was: CD45RA+ positively selected. CDR3 sequence reads: CASSFDGSSYNEQFF. The CDR3 bases are TGTGCCAGCAGCTTTGACGGTAGCTCCTACAATGAGCAGTTCTTC.